The T cell receptor (beta chain) described here comes from a study of cytomegalovirus exposure and HLA in healthy donors (dated by TCRdb to 2016 to 2017). Concerning the study at large: In an earlier analysis of under 600 of the donors, 276 Gb of sequence data and 90 million to 120 million unique TCR beta sequences from about 179 million T cells were reported. Approximately 300 gigabases of sequencing data and approximately 85 million unique TCR sequences were included in an early release covering several hundred HLA-typed donors. The genetic ancestry cluster associated with self-reported Caucasian donors included around 76% of the roughly 400 genotyped donors. The study was designed to test whether signatures of past pathogen exposure could be identified by cataloging public T cell receptors. Using immunosequencing, the study profiled T cell repertoires from around 680 subjects and related those repertoires to cytomegalovirus serostatus. Besides the first cohort of under 700 subjects, a separate validation cohort made up of over 95 different subjects was used. To predict cytomegalovirus infection status, the study combined high-throughput TCR immunosequencing, statistical association of individual TCRs with disease status, and machine learning. A later analysis re-analyzed previously published TCR beta repertoires from 550 to 700 donors and added high-resolution HLA genotyping to study TCR occurrence patterns. The later analysis used no new phenotypic data to find candidate immune exposures, relying instead on TCR beta sequences and their occurrence across donors. To decide whether each TCR beta V gene segment behaved as functional or pseudogenic, an earlier analysis of some 600 of the donors relied on high-throughput TCR beta sequencing. Donor age, sex, ethnicity and CMV serostatus were compiled together with the repertoire data. Genome-wide SNP genotypes for about three fifths of the roughly 670 donors were used in a later genetic analysis, which treated that subset as a discovery cohort. All discovery cohort repertoires had been generated on a single sequencing platform. HLA typing covered class I and class II loci at four-digit resolution. Typing coverage varied by locus: 629-630 donors for A, B, C, DRB1 and DQB1; roughly 560 for DQA1; approximately 570 for DPA1; 400 to 480 for DPB1. Four or five DR-DQ haplotypes were handled as single units for association and clustering because linkage in the cohort was strong. Among about 370 genotyped donors of the cohort, an average of roughly 230,000 unique TCR beta nucleotide sequences was sequenced per donor, of which about 20% were non-productive. Findings and caveats that apply to the study as a whole: A further reported finding was that TCR beta sequences accurately predicted the HLA-A and HLA-B alleles for most subjects in the first cohort. The authors suggested that the approach could potentially be generalized to other disease states and immunological phenotypes. Broadly in line with IMGT annotations, most TCR beta V segments showed up in productive rearrangements about 90% or about 30% of the time in an earlier analysis of a few hundred of the donors. Immune exposure information for the cohort was limited to CMV serostatus. The sequencing pipeline was judged likely to have produced a cluster of highly shared sequence variants as a technical artifact. Most TCR sequences were observed very rarely across donors, whereas some public TCRs were present in many individuals. Correlated functional status among segregating V segments might reflect linkage disequilibrium, but an unknown experimental factor could not be ruled out. The study gave a list of under 200 TCR beta chains associated with cytomegalovirus. In a later genetic analysis, fewer N-insertions in productive TCRs were reported among donors in an Asian-associated ancestry cluster than the approximately 710-donor mean. In this cohort, only TCR beta chains were sequenced, and detectable features were limited by the absence of alpha or paired-chain data. When HLA alleles, especially DR and DQ, strongly co-occurred, TCR associations were difficult to assign to individual alleles. The presence/absence analyses assumed that sequencing depth was roughly uniform across donors, and that assumption may not be true. A later analysis found that most CMV-associated TCR beta chains appeared HLA-restricted, with HLA associations seemingly driven largely by CMV exposure. According to a later analysis, parvovirus B19, influenza, CMV and Epstein-Barr virus appeared linked to several top co-occurrence clusters. Because counts were too low, about 17 rarely observed V segments, including chromosome 9 orphons, were excluded from the earlier analysis of fewer than 650 of the donors. In vitro tests confirmed that a few of the cytomegalovirus-associated TCR beta chains recognize cytomegalovirus antigens. In both the original and validation cohorts, the classifier was reported to diagnose cytomegalovirus status with high specificity and sensitivity. An association between a missense DCLRE1C variant and V-gene and J-gene trimming of TCR beta chains was found in a later genetic analysis and replicated in an independent cohort. At a false discovery rate of 0.05, a later analysis linked 16,951 TCR beta sequences to specific HLA alleles. A later analysis found that TCR association rates varied across HLA loci, with DRB1 alleles showing the most associated TCRs and HLA-C alleles the fewest. In a later analysis, HLA-associated TCR beta chains were found to be more clonally expanded and to have lower generation probabilities than equally common non-associated chains. Because HLA typing was unavailable for some donors at each locus, only the typed subset was used in association tests. Some IMGT-functional V segments, including TRBV6-2 and TRBV6-3, could not be distinguished by the 87-base-pair reads and were therefore excluded.

With respect to this clone: This receptor's antigen is unknown. Per-base qualities were not stored, and no clone one base away is much larger.

The CDR1 and CDR2 encoded by the germline V gene are MGHDK and SYGVNS. From its cysteine to its phenylalanine, the CDR3 spans 12 amino acids. Of all the DNA, just the CDR3 is kept, 36 bases in frame from base 1. The V end loses 6 bases and the J end loses 4 bases, and a stretch of 10 bases separates them. Library preparation was by the immunoSEQ multiplex PCR assay. A mixture of 60 forward primers for TCR Vbeta segments and 13 reverse primers for TCR Jbeta segments was used in the multiplex PCR. Amplification of the CDR3 region of rearranged TCR beta genes was performed with a multiplex PCR assay on genomic DNA. The amplified TCR beta libraries were sequenced on the Illumina HiSeq System as 87-base-pair reads. The authors' analysis ran thus. In a later analysis, tens of millions of unique TCR beta chains were counted across the approximately 640 repertoires, and about 10 million of these chains were shared by at least two donors. Raw reads were error-corrected and collapsed into unique sequences with a nearest-neighbor algorithm that merged closely related sequences to remove PCR and sequencing errors. To assign V, D and J gene segments, CDR3 sequences were aligned to IMGT reference sequences. For a sequence to be retained, at least a six-nucleotide match to both a V gene segment and a J gene segment was required. A rearrangement was called productive if the CDR3 had no stop codons and remained in frame with V and J, and every other rearrangement was called non-productive. Following IMGT convention, CDR3 was defined as the stretch from the second conserved V-encoded cysteine to the conserved J-encoded phenylalanine. In an earlier analysis of 500 to 650 of the donors, sequences lacking an unambiguous match to a single V gene segment were excluded. An earlier analysis of a few hundred of the donors called V segments functional above 56.7% productive rearrangements and segregating when the between-donor standard deviation exceeded 5%. A statistical classification framework was built to diagnose cytomegalovirus status from the catalog of TCR beta chain sequences. A later analysis assigned V and J genes by comparing TCR nucleotide sequences with IMGT/GENE-DB human TR gene sequences. The TCRdist pipeline was used in a later analysis to assign CDR3 sequences and most-parsimonious VDJ recombination scenarios. A later analysis defined each TCR beta chain by its CDR3 amino acid sequence plus V-gene family, and excluded reads lacking a unique V-gene family. To address suspected cross-contamination and a sequencing artifact, a later analysis removed around 590 highly shared, low-generation-probability nucleotide sequences. For each public chain, a later analysis derived a clonal expansion index from normalized ranks of inferred template counts within each repertoire. A later analysis computed generation probabilities with a VDJ recombination model fitted to out-of-frame rearrangements, and checked the results against IGoR. Hypergeometric tests were used in a later analysis to score TCR-TCR, TCR-HLA and TCR-CMV co-occurrence, with a repertoire-size bias correction applied to the TCR pairs. False discovery rates were estimated in a later analysis by permuting HLA or CMV assignments 20 times. In a later analysis, co-occurring TCRs were grouped using DBSCAN, with TCRdist sequence similarity added in when clustering inside HLA-allele-positive subsets. Repertoires with fewer than 30,000 or more than 120,000 public chains, plus five repertoires with anomalous nucleotide sharing, were excluded from co-occurrence clustering. TCRdb limited this immuneACCESS table to in-frame rearrangements with V and J called. A share of clones is missing; checked studies link under half to unresolved V genes, and the rest is unexplained. Clone size and V and J calls were adopted from that table, with D and trimming inferred from the DNA. This sample lists 90,000 to 110,000 clones; 60% to 80% were detected once. The ten largest clonotypes hold roughly 3% of the sample.

In total, fewer than 750 healthy bone marrow donors made up the cohort. All cohort members were sampled while nominally healthy, although unrecorded immune exposures were likely present. The donor was CMV seronegative and was included in the group of hundreds of seronegative cohort members. Every donor gave a peripheral blood sample, and the peripheral blood mononuclear cells from that sample were used for TCR beta sequencing. Genomic DNA extraction from the blood cell samples was performed with the Qiagen DNeasy Blood Extraction Kit. The source of this sequence is a man in his thirties or forties in good health and CMV-seronegative. Sequences were obtained from PBMCs. The chain is assembled from TRBV25-1 and TRBJ2-7; the D gene is possibly TRBD1, with 6 bases matching. In nucleotides, the sequence is TGTGCCAGCAGCGGACAGAATTACGAGCAGTACTTC. The encoded protein is CASSGQNYEQYF.